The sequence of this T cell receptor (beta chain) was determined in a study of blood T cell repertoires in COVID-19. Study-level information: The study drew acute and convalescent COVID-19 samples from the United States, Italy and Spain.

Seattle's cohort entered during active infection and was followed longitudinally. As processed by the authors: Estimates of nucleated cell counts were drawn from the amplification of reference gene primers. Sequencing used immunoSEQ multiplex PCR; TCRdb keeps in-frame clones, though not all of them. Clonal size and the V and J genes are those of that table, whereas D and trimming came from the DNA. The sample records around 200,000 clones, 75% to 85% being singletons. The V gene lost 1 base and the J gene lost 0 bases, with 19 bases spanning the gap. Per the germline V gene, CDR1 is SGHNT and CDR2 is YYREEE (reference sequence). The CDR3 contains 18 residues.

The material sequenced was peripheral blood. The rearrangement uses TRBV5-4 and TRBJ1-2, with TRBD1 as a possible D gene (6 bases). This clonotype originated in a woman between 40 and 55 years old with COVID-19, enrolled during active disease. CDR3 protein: CASSLKVVQGLANYGYTF. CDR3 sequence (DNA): TGTGCCAGCAGCTTGAAGGTGGTACAGGGCTTAGCTAACTATGGCTACACCTTC.